The 16 T cell receptor beta chains below come from one sample, sequenced in a study of blood T cell repertoires in COVID-19. Repertoires were generated with immunoSEQ multiplex PCR, while TCRdb's copy carries only in-frame clones and drops some. The sample has about 150,000 clones, around 84% seen once. The sequenced material came from peripheral blood. These receptors all come from a human donor in a cohort sampled during active COVID-19.

This chain connects TRBV28 to TRBJ1-3, with D perhaps TRBD1 (5 bases). The CDR3 runs to 15 residues. With 2 bases removed from V and 2 bases from J, the gap between germline ends came to 10 bases. Germline V gene data show CDR1 as MDHEN and CDR2 as SYDVKM. The CDR3 region is CASSLTRVPGNTIYF. In nucleotides, the CDR3 is TGTGCCAGCAGTTTAACCAGGGTCCCTGGAAACACCATATATTTT.

In its sample, this clone was seen once. The chain links TRBV5-1 to TRBJ2-7; TRBD1 aligns across 8 bases. CDR1 and CDR2 (germline): SGHRS, YFSETQ. The CDR3 spans 14 residues. The ends lost 8 bases at V and 3 bases at J; junction bases unmatched: 10. The DNA of the CDR3 is TGCGCCAGTAATTCCGGGACAGGCGTCTACGAGCAGTACTTC. Translated, it gives CASNSGTGVYEQYF.

The chain uses TRBV28 and TRBJ1-3; TRBD1 matches 7 bases. The V segment lost 7 bases and the J segment 4 bases; nucleotides outside the gene matches: 13. Per the germline V gene, CDR1 is MDHEN and CDR2 is SYDVKM. The CDR3 consists of 16 residues. The chain's CDR3 is CASIPFSTGTGNTIYF. The CDR3 DNA sequence: TGTGCCAGCATCCCCTTTTCGACAGGGACGGGAAACACCATATATTTT.

This chain links TRBV11-2 with TRBJ2-2; 8 bases align to TRBD1. The CDR3 sequence is 16 residues long. Germline CDR1 reads SGHAT; CDR2 reads FQNNGV. V shed 5 bases, J shed 4 bases, and the junction held 9 bases outside the gene matches. The CDR3 DNA sequence: TGTGCCAGCAGCCGAAAAGGACAGGGAGGCACCGGGGAGCTGTTTTTT. Translated, it gives CASSRKGQGGTGELFF.

The chain couples TRBV7-2 to TRBJ1-1, with D hard to call. This CDR3 is built from 14 residues. CDR1 and CDR2 from the germline V gene are SGHTA and FQGNSA. The V end lost 2 bases, the J end lost 0 bases, and 7 bases lay between the germline ends. The CDR3 bases are TGTGCCAGCAGCTTATCACACCTGAACACTGAAGCTTTCTTT. Translated, it gives CASSLSHLNTEAFF.

The chain uses TRBV18 and TRBJ2-2; possibly TRBD1 for D (5 bases). There are 17 residues in the CDR3. The V gene lost 5 bases and the J gene lost 2 bases, with 18 bases spanning the gap. Germline CDR1 and CDR2: KGHSH and LQKENI. The CDR3 DNA reads as TGTGCCAGCTCATGGTCCGACAGTAGGATTAACACCGGGGAGCTGTTTTTT. Amino acids: CASSWSDSRINTGELFF.

This chain connects TRBV9 to TRBJ2-3; TRBD1 aligns across 7 bases. Germline assignment: CDR1 SGDLS and CDR2 YYNGEE. The CDR3 is 14 residues long. The V and J ends lost 0 bases and 4 bases, in that order; junction bases with no gene match: 2. The CDR3 sequence is CASSVGQGPDTQYF. DNA of the CDR3: TGTGCCAGCAGCGTAGGACAGGGACCAGATACGCAGTATTTT.

The chain has TRBV5-8 and TRBJ1-6; no clear D gene. V was pared by 0 bases and J by 7 bases, with 11 bases between. CDR1 is SGHTS and CDR2 is YDEGEE in the germline V gene. This CDR3 comprises 15 residues. This chain's CDR3 is CASSLDRGANSPLHF. The DNA of the CDR3 is TGTGCCAGCAGCTTGGATCGGGGAGCCAATTCACCCCTCCACTTT.

This chain joins TRBV9 and TRBJ2-3; 7 nucleotides line up with TRBD1. From germline, CDR1 is SGDLS and CDR2 YYNGEE. The J segment lost 2 bases and the V segment lost 1 base, leaving 4 bases of the junction unmatched. This CDR3 has 15 amino acids. The CDR3 bases are TGTGCCAGCAGCGTACGGACAGGAGCCACAGATACGCAGTATTTT. The encoded protein is CASSVRTGATDTQYF.

V usage is TRBV7-2 and J usage is TRBJ1-2; TRBD1 aligns across 10 bases. J gave up 6 bases and V 1 base, and 5 bases lay outside the gene matches. The CDR3 totals 15 residues. Looked up from germline, CDR1 is SGHTA and CDR2 is FQGNSA. Written as DNA, the CDR3 is TGTGCCAGCAGCTTAGTCGGGACAGGGGAAGATGGCTACACCTTC. As protein: CASSLVGTGEDGYTF.

The rearrangement uses TRBV3-1 (or the pseudogene TRBV3-2) and TRBJ2-7; 7 positions agree with TRBD2. CDR3 length equals 12 residues. CDR1 is LGHDT, CDR2 YNNKEL, per germline (reference sequence). J lost 1 base, V lost 7 bases, and 1 base had no gene match. The CDR3 DNA reads TGTGCCAGCACCGGGGGGTCCTACGAGCAGTACTTC. Its translation: CASTGGSYEQYF.

The V and J genes are TRBV5-1 and TRBJ1-2; D not certain. The CDR3 is made up of 14 amino acids. Germline V CDR1 and CDR2: SGHRS, YFSETQ. V was clipped by 2 bases and J by 1 base, with 9 bases between them. The CDR3 loop reads CASSFEEGNYGYTF. In DNA form, the CDR3 reads TGCGCCAGCAGCTTCGAGGAGGGTAACTATGGCTACACCTTC. The full variable domain, with the rest looked up from reference TRBV5-1 and TRBJ1-2, is KAGVTQTPRYLIKTRGQQVTLSCSPISGHRSVSWYQQTPGQGLQFLFEYFSETQRNKGNFPGRFSGRQFSNSRSEMNVSTLELGDSALYLCASSFEEGNYGYTFGSGTRLTVV.

V is TRBV6-5 and J is TRBJ2-7; 9 nucleotides align to TRBD2. CDR3 size: 15 residues. Losses at the gene ends were 6 bases for V and 0 bases for J; bases not matched to a gene: 6. Germline CDR1 reads MNHEY; CDR2 reads SVGAGI. The CDR3 DNA is TGTGCCAGCAGGCCGCTAGCGGGGAGCTCCTACGAGCAGTACTTC. It is translated as CASRPLAGSSYEQYF.

This clone has only one observation. The chain is built from TRBV5-4 and TRBJ1-4, with TRBD1 matching over 9 bases. The CDR3 runs to 15 residues. Unmatched junction bases numbered 2, after V lost 0 bases and J lost 5 bases. Germline V gives CDR1 SGHNT, CDR2 YYREEE (reference sequence). The CDR3 nucleotides are TGTGCCAGCAGCTTGGTTGGGACAGGGAATGAAAAACTGTTTTTT. Its translation: CASSLVGTGNEKLFF.

The rearrangement links TRBV14 to TRBJ1-4, with D possibly matching TRBD1 (5 bases). Deletions cut 2 bases from V and 7 bases from J, with 20 bases between. The CDR3 consists of 17 residues. CDR1 and CDR2 from the germline V gene are SGHDN and FVKESK. The DNA of the CDR3 is TGTGCCAGCAGCCAAATCACAGGACGCAGAGCGGGTGAAAAACTGTTTTTT. Its protein is CASSQITGRRAGEKLFF. Together with reference TRBV14 and TRBJ1-4, the CDR3 gives the full variable domain: EAGVTQFPSHSVIEKGQTVTLRCDPISGHDNLYWYRRVMGKEIKFLLHFVKESKQDESGMPNNRFLAERTGGTYSTLKVQPAELEDSGVYFCASSQITGRRAGEKLFFGSGTQLSVL.

The chain employs TRBV12-5 and TRBJ2-7; D is unresolved. The CDR3 has 14 residues. Trimming removed 4 bases from V and 2 bases from J, with 12 bases in between. CDR1 LGHNT and CDR2 FRNRAP come from the germline V gene. For the CDR3, the DNA is TGTGCTAGTGGTTCCGACGACAATCCCTACGAGCAGTACTTC. Encoded protein: CASGSDDNPYEQYF. The full variable domain, with the rest looked up from reference TRBV12-5 and TRBJ2-7, is DARVTQTPRHKVTEMGQEVTMRCQPILGHNTVFWYRQTMMQGLELLAYFRNRAPLDDSGMPKDRFSAEMPDATLATLKIQPSEPRDSAVYFCASGSDDNPYEQYFGPGTRLTVT.